One and the same sample provided the 8 T cell receptor beta chains below, sequenced in a study of technical replicates of blood from a handful of donors. Profiling relied on immunoSEQ multiplex PCR, and the TCRdb table lists in-frame clones only, not all of them. The table has 65,000 to 80,000 clones, 95% to 98% seen once. The sample taken for sequencing was T cells isolated from PBMCs. These receptor sequences come from a human donor in good health.

This clone is a singleton in its sample. This chain joins TRBV5-6 and TRBJ2-5; no clear D. The V and J ends lost 2 bases and 1 base respectively, with 21 bases between them. The CDR3 has 18 residues. The germline CDR1 and CDR2 sequences are SGHDT and YYEEEE. CDR3 region: CASSFLLPVWAGQETQYF. The CDR3 DNA reads TGTGCCAGCAGCTTTTTGCTACCGGTTTGGGCAGGCCAAGAGACCCAGTACTTC. The full variable domain, with the rest looked up from reference TRBV5-6 and TRBJ2-5, is DAGVTQSPTHLIKTRGQQVTLRCSPKSGHDTVSWYQQALGQGPQFIFQYYEEEERQRGNFPDRFSGHQFPNYSSELNVNALLLGDSALYLCASSFLLPVWAGQETQYFGPGTRLLVL.

This chain joins TRBV14 and TRBJ2-1; tentatively, D is TRBD2 (6 bases). From germline, CDR1 is SGHDN and CDR2 FVKESK. V lost 0 bases and J lost 5, with 20 bases in between. The CDR3 consists of 18 residues. CDR3 coding DNA: TGTGCCAGCAGCCAAGAAGAGTCCGTGCTAGCGACCCACAATGAGCAGTTCTTC. Its translation: CASSQEESVLATHNEQFF.

The J gene is TRBJ1-5, the V gene TRBV27; TRBD1 matches 11 bases. The length of the CDR3 is 18 residues. Germline loops: CDR1 MNHEY, CDR2 SMNVEV (reference sequence). With V trimmed by 8 bases and J by 1 base, 13 bases remained unmatched. The CDR3 sequence: CASGGGQGVSWSNQPQHF. The CDR3, as DNA: TGTGCCAGCGGGGGGGGACAGGGGGTGAGTTGGAGCAATCAGCCCCAGCATTTT.

The chain has TRBV19 and TRBJ1-5; possible D gene TRBD1, 6 bases. V was pared by 2 bases and J by 1 base, with 9 bases between. The CDR3 is 15 amino acids. The V gene's germline CDR1 is LNHDA and CDR2 SQIVND (reference sequence). For the CDR3, the DNA is TGTGCCAGTAGTATACCCCAGGGGAGCAATCAGCCCCAGCATTTT. Translation: CASSIPQGSNQPQHF.

CDR3 nucleotide sequence: TGCGCCAGCAGCCAGACAGGCTACGAGCAGTACTTC. As protein: CASSQTGYEQYF. This chain links TRBV4-3 with TRBJ2-7; possibly TRBD1 for D (6 bases). The V end was cut by 3 bases, the J end by 3 bases, with 6 bases between. Per the germline V gene, CDR1 is LGHNA and CDR2 is YSLEER. The CDR3 has 12 amino acids.

In this sample, this clone turned up once. The chain couples TRBV28 to TRBJ2-7; a weak D match, TRBD1 (5 bases). V shed 5 bases and J shed 0 bases, with 11 bases lying between them. This CDR3 is 14 amino acids long. Germline loops: CDR1 MDHEN, CDR2 SYDVKM. CDR3 sequence: CASSGHAISYEQYF. As DNA, the CDR3 is TGTGCCAGCAGTGGACACGCTATCTCCTACGAGCAGTACTTC.

This clone was detected only once. The chain is built from TRBV10-3 and TRBJ2-3; D perhaps matches TRBD1 (5 bases). The CDR3 has 13 residues. V was clipped by 10 bases and J by 0 bases, with 11 bases between them. From germline, CDR1 is ENHRY and CDR2 SYGVKD. The CDR3 nucleotides are TGTGCCACCAAGACAGCTAGCACAGATACGCAGTATTTT. Translating gives CATKTASTDTQYF.

This clone is a singleton in its sample. The DNA of the CDR3 is TGTGCCAGCAGTAGAGACTGGCGGGGCTACGAGCAGTACTTC. Its translation is CASSRDWRGYEQYF. The genes are TRBV6-1 and TRBJ2-7; possible D gene TRBD2, 6 bases. Germline assignment: CDR1 MNHNS and CDR2 SASEGT. The CDR3 extends over 14 amino acids. The germline V and J ends were trimmed by 5 bases and 3 bases, with 14 bases remaining between them.